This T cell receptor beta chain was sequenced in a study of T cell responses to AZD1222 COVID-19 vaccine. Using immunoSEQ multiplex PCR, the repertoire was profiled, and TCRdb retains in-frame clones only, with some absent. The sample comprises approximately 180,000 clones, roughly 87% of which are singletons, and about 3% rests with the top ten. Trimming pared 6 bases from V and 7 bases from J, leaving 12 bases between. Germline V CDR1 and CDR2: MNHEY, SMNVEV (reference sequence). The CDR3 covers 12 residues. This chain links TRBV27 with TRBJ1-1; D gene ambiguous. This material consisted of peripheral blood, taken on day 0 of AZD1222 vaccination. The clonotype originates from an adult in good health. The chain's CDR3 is CASRTTRNEAFF. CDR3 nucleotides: TGTGCCAGCAGAACAACGCGGAATGAAGCTTTCTTT.